A selection of T cell receptor beta chains follows, all from one sample in a study of control samples from healthy donors and cancer patients. Data came from immunoSEQ multiplex PCR; TCRdb stores just in-frame clones and leaves some out. The data contain tens of thousands of clones, about 95% of them singletons. The sequenced material came from blood. The receptors shown here come from a young man in good health. Each CDR3 is given with its conserved first and last residue. A D gene is named only where the DNA matches it firmly. Not all rows give a size; the values are once, few, many and, for expanded clones, a class.

clone_size	d_call	v_call	j_call	cdr3_aa	cdr3_nt
-	TRBD1	TRBV4-3	TRBJ1-2	CASSRTWTGDYGYTF	TGCGCCAGCAGCCGCACGTGGACAGGCGACTATGGCTACACCTTC
-	TRBD1	TRBV9	TRBJ1-2	CASSATTQGFSGYTF	TGTGCCAGCAGCGCAACGACACAGGGGTTTAGTGGCTACACCTTC
-	-	TRBV6-5	TRBJ1-3	CASRFLGGSGNTIYF	TGTGCCAGCCGCTTCCTCGGAGGCTCTGGAAACACCATATATTTT
-	-	TRBV9	TRBJ1-3	CASSVEGSSGNTIYF	TGTGCCAGCAGCGTAGAGGGGAGCTCTGGAAACACCATATATTTT
-	-	TRBV19	TRBJ2-1	CASRAQGDNEQFF	TGTGCCAGTAGAGCACAGGGAGACAATGAGCAGTTCTTC
-	TRBD2	TRBV28	TRBJ2-1	CASSFPGLAGVHEQFF	TGTGCCAGCAGTTTCCCGGGACTAGCGGGAGTCCACGAGCAGTTCTTC
-	-	TRBV19	TRBJ1-5	CASTYLGGNNQPQHF	TGTGCCAGTACCTACCTCGGGGGGAACAATCAGCCCCAGCATTTT
-	-	TRBV27	TRBJ1-1	CASSLFKLGADTEAFF	TGTGCCAGCAGTCTTTTTAAGCTGGGGGCTGACACTGAAGCTTTCTTT
-	TRBD2	TRBV12-5	TRBJ2-1	CASGSGLAPNEQFF	TGTGCTAGTGGTTCCGGACTAGCCCCCAATGAGCAGTTCTTC
once	-	TRBV5-1	TRBJ1-4	CASRRDSLNEKLFF	TGCGCCAGCCGCAGGGACTCCCTTAATGAAAAACTGTTTTTT
few	-	TRBV13	TRBJ1-6	CASSIDSFNSPLHF	TGTGCCAGCAGCATTGACAGTTTCAATTCACCCCTCCACTTT
-	-	TRBV28	TRBJ1-4	CASSWGLTNEKLFF	TGTGCCAGCAGTTGGGGACTCACTAATGAAAAACTGTTTTTT
-	-	TRBV9	TRBJ1-3	CASSVGVEAGATIYF	TGTGCCAGCAGCGTAGGGGTAGAGGCGGGGGCCACCATATATTTT
-	-	TRBV15	TRBJ2-6	CATSSFGYRDPGANVLTF	TGTGCCACCAGCAGTTTCGGCTACAGAGATCCTGGGGCCAACGTCCTGACTTTC
-	-	TRBV5-1	TRBJ1-4	CASTLVGDINEKLFF	TGCGCCAGCACCCTGGTAGGGGATATTAATGAAAAACTGTTTTTT
-	-	TRBV5-1	TRBJ1-1	CASSLVSGRRNTEAFF	TGCGCCAGCAGCTTGGTTTCCGGCAGGCGGAACACTGAAGCTTTCTTT
once	-	TRBV28	TRBJ1-2	CASSLFRGNYGYTF	TGTGCCAGCAGTTTATTCCGGGGGAACTATGGCTACACCTTC
-	-	TRBV7-9	TRBJ2-7	CASSFRTTYEQYF	TGTGCCAGCAGCTTTCGGACAACGTACGAGCAGTACTTC
-	-	TRBV3-1/TRBV3-2	TRBJ1-6	CASSRQVGVRDSPLHF	TGTGCCAGCAGCCGCCAGGTGGGAGTTCGGGATTCACCCCTCCACTTT
-	-	TRBV19	TRBJ1-4	CASSYQRNEKLFF	TGTGCCAGTAGTTATCAGAGAAATGAAAAACTGTTTTTT
-	-	TRBV2	TRBJ1-2	CASSPRRDVRF	TGTGCCAGCAGTCCAAGGAGGGATGTAAGATTC
once	-	TRBV7-9	TRBJ2-1	CASSNRDGYSYNEQFF	TGTGCCAGCAGCAACCGGGACGGGTACTCCTACAATGAGCAGTTCTTC